The clone carrying this TCR beta chain occurred a few times. Its target is not known. Germline and genes: mouse. The CDR3 extends 4 residues past the end of the read, so its final part is completed from the germline J gene. Germline V lookup: CDR1 FNHDT, CDR2 SITEND (reference sequence). This CDR3 spans 13 amino acids. V shed 4 bases and J shed 0 bases, with 8 bases lying between them. The sample is drawn from a study of CD8+ T cells in alopecia areata. Study-wide context: Recipients were roughly 7-11-week-old female C3H/HeJ mice grafted with skin from roughly 6-13-month-old C3H/HeJ donors with spontaneous alopecia. Study-wide results and limits: Tissue-resident alphabeta T cells belonging to normal skin likewise get sequenced within scalp specimens. Across lesional scalp, and particularly alopecia totalis/universalis, clonality surpassed that of normal scalp.

TCR sequencing used cDNA made by reverse transcription of extracted RNA. Here immunoSEQ multiplex PCR was the method, and the copy in TCRdb shows in-frame clones only, minus some. The sample was found to contain more than 90,000 clones, and every one recurs. This clonotype was sampled from a C3H/HeJ mouse with alopecia areata. This line is of MHC haplotype H2-k. The V gene is TRBV19, the J gene TRBJ2-7; D is unclear. Sequencing was performed on lesional skin. The CDR3: CASSPDSSYEQYF. CDR3 DNA, as far as it was read: TGTGCCAGCAGTCCAGACTCCTCCTAT.